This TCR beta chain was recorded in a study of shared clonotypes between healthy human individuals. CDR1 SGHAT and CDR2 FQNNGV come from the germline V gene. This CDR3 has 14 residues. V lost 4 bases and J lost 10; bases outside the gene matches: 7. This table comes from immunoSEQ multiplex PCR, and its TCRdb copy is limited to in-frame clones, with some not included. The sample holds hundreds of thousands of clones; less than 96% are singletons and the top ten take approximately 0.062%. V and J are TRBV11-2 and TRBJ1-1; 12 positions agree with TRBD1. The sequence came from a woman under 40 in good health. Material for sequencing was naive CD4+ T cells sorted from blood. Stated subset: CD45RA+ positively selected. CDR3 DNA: TGTGCCAGCAGCTACCCGGGACAGGGGGCCACAGCTTTCTTT. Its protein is CASSYPGQGATAFF.